One sample yielded the 19 T cell receptor beta chains listed below, sequenced in a study of shared clonotypes between healthy human individuals. The assay was immunoSEQ multiplex PCR, and TCRdb's table has in-frame clones only and misses some. In the table there are 2 million to 2.5 million clones, 80% to 95% of which are singletons. Sequencing was performed on naive CD4+ T cells from PBMCs. Documented subset: CD45RA+ positively selected. Every receptor here comes from a man between 18 and 29 years old in good health. Some clones in this sample may be carry-over from other donors' samples.

The J gene is TRBJ1-2, the V gene TRBV7-6; 10 nucleotides align to TRBD1. V lost 3 bases to trimming and J lost 1 base; unmatched junction nucleotides: 11. CDR1 and CDR2 from the germline V gene are SGHVS and FNYEAQ. This CDR3 has 18 residues. Here the CDR3 reads CASSLSRDRGGFNYGYTF. In DNA form, the CDR3 reads TGTGCCAGCAGCTTGTCCAGGGACAGGGGAGGTTTTAACTATGGCTACACCTTC.

The V gene is TRBV7-2, the J gene TRBJ2-3; D gene unclear. The germline CDR1 and CDR2 sequences are SGHTA and FQGNSA. V lost 2 bases and J lost 6, with 15 bases in between. The CDR3 has 15 residues. CDR3 amino acids: CASSLMGSSEDTQYF. For the CDR3, the DNA is TGTGCCAGCAGCTTAATGGGCTCCTCAGAGGATACGCAGTATTTT.

V gene TRBV5-8 combines with J gene TRBJ1-6; 9 bases are a match to TRBD1. The V gene end was trimmed by 1 base and the J gene end by 7 bases; junction bases not matched to a gene: 3. CDR1 is SGHTS and CDR2 is YDEGEE in the germline V gene. There are 15 residues in the CDR3. Here the CDR3 reads CASSLSGQGNSPLHF. In nucleotides, the CDR3 is TGTGCCAGCAGCTTGTCGGGACAGGGAAATTCACCCCTCCACTTT. Full variable domain (rest looked up from reference TRBV5-8 and TRBJ1-6): EAGVTQSPTHLIKTRGQQATLRCSPISGHTSVYWYQQALGLGLQFLLWYDEGEERNRGNFPPRFSGRQFPNYSSELNVNALELEDSALYLCASSLSGQGNSPLHFGNGTRLTVT.

The V call is TRBV9, the J call TRBJ2-5; the D is unclear. This CDR3 spans 14 amino acids. The ends were cut back, 3 bases at V and 0 bases at J, with 9 bases in the middle. Per the germline V gene, CDR1 is SGDLS and CDR2 is YYNGEE. This CDR3 is CASSASQNQETQYF. The CDR3, as DNA: TGTGCCAGCAGCGCATCCCAAAACCAAGAGACCCAGTACTTC.

CDR3 DNA sequence: TGTGCCAGCAGCGGGGCGCAGGGGGCAATACGTGAGCAGTACTTC. It is translated as CASSGAQGAIREQYF. The chain carries TRBV9 and TRBJ2-7, with 8 nucleotides matching TRBD1. V gave up 3 bases and J gave up 7 bases; unmatched junction bases: 12. The germline V gene has CDR1 SGDLS and CDR2 YYNGEE. The CDR3 totals 15 residues.

The rearrangement uses TRBV19 and TRBJ2-2; D is undetermined. Trimming cost V 2 bases and J 0 bases, with 10 bases left between them. Germline CDR1 LNHDA, CDR2 SQIVND (reference sequence). This CDR3 contains 16 residues. This chain's CDR3 is CASSIKRLANTGELFF. DNA of the CDR3: TGTGCCAGTAGTATAAAGAGACTCGCGAACACCGGGGAGCTGTTTTTT.

The CDR3: CASSEEFSGNTIYF. The DNA for the CDR3 is TGCGCCAGCAGCGAGGAGTTCTCTGGAAACACCATATATTTT. The rearrangement joins TRBV5-1 to TRBJ1-3; no firm D call. Trimming stripped 4 bases from V and 0 bases from J, with 8 bases between. Germline V gene sequence: CDR1 SGHRS, CDR2 YFSETQ. This CDR3 region has 14 residues.

This chain joins TRBV9 and TRBJ2-2, with 7 bases matching TRBD2. V lost 4 bases to trimming and J lost 5 bases; unmatched junction nucleotides: 14. The CDR3 length is 17 residues. CDR1 is SGDLS, CDR2 YYNGEE, per germline. The CDR3 sequence: CASSPTLAGVGTGELFF. CDR3 DNA sequence: TGTGCCAGCAGCCCTACGCTCGCGGGAGTAGGTACCGGGGAGCTGTTTTTT.

This rearrangement joins TRBV28 to TRBJ2-7; tentatively, D is TRBD1 (7 bases). Trimming shortened V by 4 bases and J by 3 bases, and 16 bases separated the two germline ends. Germline V gives CDR1 MDHEN, CDR2 SYDVKM. The CDR3 has 15 residues. This CDR3 is CASSSSRGVLYEQYF. In DNA form, the CDR3 reads TGTGCCAGCAGTTCCTCCAGGGGGGTGCTCTACGAGCAGTACTTC.

This clone was detected once. This sequence joins TRBV19 and TRBJ1-2; D may be TRBD1 (6 bases). Germline CDR1 LNHDA, CDR2 SQIVND (reference sequence). With 8 bases removed from V and 8 bases from J, the gap between germline ends came to 24 bases. The CDR3 is made up of 15 amino acids. The CDR3 coding sequence is TGTGCCAGTCCTCGTAGACAGGAGAAGAGGTGGGGCTACACCTTC. Translated, it gives CASPRRQEKRWGYTF.

This chain uses TRBV28 with TRBJ2-5, with TRBD1 as a possible D gene (6 bases). CDR1 MDHEN and CDR2 SYDVKM come from the germline V gene. V lost 6 bases and J 3 bases, leaving 11 bases between the germline ends. This CDR3 is 13 amino acids long. CDR3 sequence reads: CASRTGKKETQYF. CDR3 coding DNA: TGTGCCAGCAGGACAGGCAAAAAAGAGACCCAGTACTTC.

This chain links TRBV4-3 with TRBJ2-2; D is undetermined. The CDR3 extends over 15 amino acids. V shed 0 bases and J shed 4 bases, with 9 bases lying between them. The germline V gene has CDR1 LGHNA and CDR2 YSLEER. The CDR3 bases are TGCGCCAGCAGCCAAGATGCATTTTTCACCGGGGAGCTGTTTTTT. Its protein product is CASSQDAFFTGELFF.

V and J are TRBV18 and TRBJ2-7; the match to TRBD1 covers 7 bases. The V gene end was trimmed by 2 bases and the J gene end by 2 bases; junction bases not matched to a gene: 3. Germline loops: CDR1 KGHSH, CDR2 LQKENI. The CDR3 runs to 14 residues. Here the CDR3 reads CASSPWGQTYEQYF. The CDR3 DNA follows: TGTGCCAGCTCACCATGGGGACAGACCTACGAGCAGTACTTC.

A few counts support this clone. Other nucleotide sequences in the sample specify the same CDR3. The rearrangement joins TRBV9 to TRBJ2-2; D remains ambiguous. The length of the CDR3 is 12 residues. Trimming took 2 bases from V and 3 from J, leaving 2 bases between them. Germline CDR1 and CDR2: SGDLS and YYNGEE. In DNA form, the CDR3 reads TGTGCCAGCAGCGTTTACACCGGGGAGCTGTTTTTT. Residues: CASSVYTGELFF.

The genes are TRBV9 and TRBJ2-3; D may be TRBD2 (5 bases). The CDR3 has 15 residues. CDR1 is SGDLS, CDR2 YYNGEE, per germline. Between the trimmed V and J ends, which lost 3 bases and 1 base, there was a span of 12 bases. The chain's CDR3 is CASSEGSTGTDTQYF. Here the CDR3 DNA reads TGTGCCAGCAGCGAAGGGAGTACGGGCACAGATACGCAGTATTTT.

The V and J genes are TRBV7-9 and TRBJ1-3; no clear D. CDR3 size: 11 residues. With 11 bases removed from V and 4 bases from J, the gap between germline ends came to 9 bases. Germline CDR1 reads SEHNR; CDR2 reads FQNEAQ (reference sequence). The CDR3 region is CAPGLGNTIYF. CDR3 DNA: TGTGCCCCCGGTTTGGGAAACACCATATATTTT.

The chain employs TRBV29-1 and TRBJ2-2, with D perhaps matching TRBD1 (6 bases). The V end lost 6 bases, the J end lost 5 bases, and 22 bases lay between the germline ends. The CDR3 contains 16 residues. CDR1 is SQVTM and CDR2 is ANQGSEA in the germline V gene. The CDR3 DNA reads as TGCAGCGTACGTGCGGTGGGGGACACCGGTACCGGGGAGCTGTTTTTT. This translates into CSVRAVGDTGTGELFF.

The chain uses TRBV28 and TRBJ2-5; tentatively, D is TRBD1 or TRBD2 (5 bases each). Trimming left V 4 bases short and J 7 bases short, with 25 bases between. The CDR3 extends over 17 amino acids. Germline CDR1 is MDHEN and CDR2 is SYDVKM. The CDR3 DNA is TGTGCCAGCAGTTCAGTCCCGGGACGGTCTTTTTCGGGGACCCAGTACTTC. As protein: CASSSVPGRSFSGTQYF. The entire variable domain, with the rest obtained from reference TRBV28 and TRBJ2-5, is as follows: DVKVTQSSRYLVKRTGEKVFLECVQDMDHENMFWYRQDPGLGLRLIYFSYDVKMKEKGDIPEGYSVSREKKERFSLILESASTNQTSMYLCASSSVPGRSFSGTQYFGPGTRLLVL.

V is TRBV28 and J is TRBJ2-3; TRBD2 matches 9 bases. This CDR3 region has 16 residues. Germline assignment: CDR1 MDHEN and CDR2 SYDVKM. The ends lost 7 bases at V and 1 base at J; junction bases unmatched: 9. The CDR3: CASKPGVAGGTDTQYF. CDR3 nucleotides: TGTGCCAGCAAGCCGGGGGTAGCGGGGGGCACAGATACGCAGTATTTT.